This entry concerns a single TCR beta chain. Its antigen is unidentified. This specimen belongs to a study of OX40 agonist ivuxolimab in advanced cancers. Study background: At doses from 0.01 to 10 mg/kg, patients were given intravenous ivuxolimab every 2 weeks. Eligibility rules accepted prior anti-PD-1, anti-PD-L1 or anti-CTLA-4 therapy, and around 44% had some. Partial responses were achieved by three patients: one hepatocellular carcinoma, two cutaneous melanoma.

Deletions cut 4 bases from V and 3 bases from J, with 20 bases between. From germline, CDR1 is SGDLS and CDR2 YYNGEE. The CDR3 is 16 residues long. The data were produced by immunoSEQ multiplex PCR, yet TCRdb's version contains in-frame clones alone and is incomplete. The data hold 85,000 to 95,000 clones, with roughly 89% observed a single time. Findings of the study overall: CD8+ T cells (on average) carried more expanded clones than CD4+ T cells.

The sequence came from an adult with an advanced solid tumor such as melanoma, head and neck, liver or kidney cancer. The J gene is TRBJ2-7, the V gene TRBV9, with TRBD2 as a possible D gene (6 bases). Here the sequenced sample was CD4+ or CD8+ T cells sorted from blood, taken in a trial of the OX40 agonist ivuxolimab. This chain's CDR3 is CASSPAGRPGVYEQYF. The DNA for the CDR3 is TGTGCCAGCAGCCCAGCGGGTCGCCCCGGGGTCTACGAGCAGTACTTC.